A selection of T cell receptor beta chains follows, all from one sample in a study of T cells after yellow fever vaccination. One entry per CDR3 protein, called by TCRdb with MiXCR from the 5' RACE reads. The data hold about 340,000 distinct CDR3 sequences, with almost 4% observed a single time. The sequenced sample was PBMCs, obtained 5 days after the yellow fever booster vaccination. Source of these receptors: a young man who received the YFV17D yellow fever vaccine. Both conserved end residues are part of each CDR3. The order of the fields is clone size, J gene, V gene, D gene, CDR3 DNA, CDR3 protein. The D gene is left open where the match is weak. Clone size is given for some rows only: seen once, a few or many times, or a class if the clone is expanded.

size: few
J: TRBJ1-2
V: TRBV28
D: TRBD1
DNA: TGTGCCAGCAGTTTGGGGGACAGGGGTAGTGGCTACACCTTC
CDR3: CASSLGDRGSGYTF

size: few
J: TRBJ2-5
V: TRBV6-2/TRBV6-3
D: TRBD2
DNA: TGTGCCAGCAGTTCCTCCGGGGGGGCGAAGACCCAGTACTTC
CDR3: CASSSSGGAKTQYF

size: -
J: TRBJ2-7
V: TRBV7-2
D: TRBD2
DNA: TGTGCCAGCAGGAGTGCGGGGGGGCTAACTTACGAGCAGTACTTC
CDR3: CASRSAGGLTYEQYF

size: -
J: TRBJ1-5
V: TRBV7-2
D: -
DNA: TGTGCCAGCCAATGGGGGGGGGGCCGGAATCAGCCCCAGCATTTT
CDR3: CASQWGGGRNQPQHF

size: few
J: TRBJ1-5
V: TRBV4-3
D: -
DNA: TGCGCCAGCAGCCAAAGAACGGGGAATCAGCCCCAGCATTTT
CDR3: CASSQRTGNQPQHF

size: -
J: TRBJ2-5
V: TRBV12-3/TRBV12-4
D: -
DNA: TGTGCCAGCAGGCCCCTGGGAGAGACCCAGTACTTC
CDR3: CASRPLGETQYF

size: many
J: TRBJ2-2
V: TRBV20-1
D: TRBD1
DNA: TGCAGTGCTAGAGCCCCAGGGGGAATAGTCGGGGAGCTGTTTTTT
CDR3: CSARAPGGIVGELFF

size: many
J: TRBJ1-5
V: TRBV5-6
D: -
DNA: TGTGCCAGCAGCTTGGCACAGGGCCGGCAGCAGCCCCAGCATTTT
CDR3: CASSLAQGRQQPQHF

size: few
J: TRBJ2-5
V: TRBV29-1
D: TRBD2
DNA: TGCAGCGTCGAAGCGGTAGCGGGGAGCAACAATCAAGAGACCCAGTACTTC
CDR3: CSVEAVAGSNNQETQYF

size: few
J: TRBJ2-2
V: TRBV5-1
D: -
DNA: TGCGCCAGCAGCTTGGAAGGAGGGGGCCGGGAGCTGTTTTTT
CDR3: CASSLEGGGRELFF

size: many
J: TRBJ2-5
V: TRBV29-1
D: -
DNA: TGCAGCGTTGAAGAGAGTAGGGAGACCCAGTACTTC
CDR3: CSVEESRETQYF

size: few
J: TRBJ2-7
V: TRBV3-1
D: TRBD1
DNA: TGTGCCAGCAGCCAAGATTCAGGACAGGGTCAGTACGAGCAGTACTTC
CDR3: CASSQDSGQGQYEQYF

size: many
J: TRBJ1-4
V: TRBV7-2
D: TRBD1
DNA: TGTGCCAGCAGCAAACAGGGGGCGGAAAAACTGTTTTTT
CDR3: CASSKQGAEKLFF

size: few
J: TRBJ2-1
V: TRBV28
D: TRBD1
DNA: TGTGCCAGCATCCAAGGTTCGACAGGGAACAATGAGCAGTTCTTC
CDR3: CASIQGSTGNNEQFF

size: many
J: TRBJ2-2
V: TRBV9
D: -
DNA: TGTGCCAGCAGCGTAGTGCCCGGGGAGCTGTTTTTT
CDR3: CASSVVPGELFF

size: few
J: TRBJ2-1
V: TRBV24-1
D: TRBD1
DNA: TGTGCCACCAGTGATTTGGGGCAGGGGGCCTTCAATGAGCAGTTCTTC
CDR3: CATSDLGQGAFNEQFF

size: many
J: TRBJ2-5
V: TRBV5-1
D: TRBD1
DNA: TGCGCCAGCAGACAGGGGGTCCAAGAGACCCAGTACTTC
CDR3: CASRQGVQETQYF

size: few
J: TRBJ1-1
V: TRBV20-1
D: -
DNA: TGCAGTGCTCACCGGTTCCCTGGGGAGAACACTGAAGCTTTCTTT
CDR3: CSAHRFPGENTEAFF

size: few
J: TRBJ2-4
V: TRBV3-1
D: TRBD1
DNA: TGTGCCAGCAGCCAAGGAGGACAGGGCGGAAACATTCAGTACTTC
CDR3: CASSQGGQGGNIQYF

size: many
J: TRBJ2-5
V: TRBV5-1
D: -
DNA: TGCGCCAGCGGCATGGCAGCAAATCCGGAAGTAGAGACCCAGTACTTC
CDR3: CASGMAANPEVETQYF

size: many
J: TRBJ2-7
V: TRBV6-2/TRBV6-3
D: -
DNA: TGTGCCAGCAGTCCGGGGGTCGCGTACGAGCAGTACTTC
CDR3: CASSPGVAYEQYF

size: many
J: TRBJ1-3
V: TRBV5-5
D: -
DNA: TGTGCCAGCAGCTTGGACGGGGATCGAGGAAACACCATATATTTT
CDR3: CASSLDGDRGNTIYF

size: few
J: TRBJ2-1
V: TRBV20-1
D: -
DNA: TGCAGTGCCAACAGGGCGCTAAATGAGCAGTTCTTC
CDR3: CSANRALNEQFF

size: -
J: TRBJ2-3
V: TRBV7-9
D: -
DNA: TGTGCCAGCAGCTTAGGTGGGGGCCAAGTAGATACGCAGTATTTT
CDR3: CASSLGGGQVDTQYF

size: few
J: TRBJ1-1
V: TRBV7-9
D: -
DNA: TGTGCCAGCAGCTTGACGGACGGTCCGAACACTGAAGCTTTCTTT
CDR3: CASSLTDGPNTEAFF

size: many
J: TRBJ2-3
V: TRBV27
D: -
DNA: TGTGCCAGCAGCAAATATACTAGCACAGATACGCAGTATTTT
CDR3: CASSKYTSTDTQYF

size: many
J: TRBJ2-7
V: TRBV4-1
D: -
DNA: TGCGCCAGCAGCCAACGGGGAAGCGTAGACGAGCAGTACTTC
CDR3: CASSQRGSVDEQYF

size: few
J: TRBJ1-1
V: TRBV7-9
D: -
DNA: TGTGCCAGCAGCTTAGAGAGGTTT
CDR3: CASSLERF

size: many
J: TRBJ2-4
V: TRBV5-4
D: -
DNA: TGTGCCAGCAGCTTGGGATCGGCACTGGGAGCCAAAAACATTCAGTACTTC
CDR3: CASSLGSALGAKNIQYF

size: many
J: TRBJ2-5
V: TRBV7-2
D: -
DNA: TGTGCCAGCAGCCCCCCGGGGGGCCGGGAGACCCAGTACTTC
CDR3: CASSPPGGRETQYF

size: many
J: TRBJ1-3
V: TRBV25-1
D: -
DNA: TGTGCCAGCACCCCCCCAGGTCCCTCTGGAAACACCATATATTTT
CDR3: CASTPPGPSGNTIYF

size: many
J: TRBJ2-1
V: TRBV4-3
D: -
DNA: TGCGCCAGCAGCCAGATGGGAATTCGCTACAATGAGCAGTTCTTC
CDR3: CASSQMGIRYNEQFF

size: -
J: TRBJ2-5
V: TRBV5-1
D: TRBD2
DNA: TGCGCCAGCAGGCCCCGGTGGCCTAGCGGGGGGAAGACCCAGTACTTC
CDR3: CASRPRWPSGGKTQYF

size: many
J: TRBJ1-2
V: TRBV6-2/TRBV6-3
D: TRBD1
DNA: TGTGCCAGCCGGGACAGGGGCGGCTACACCTTC
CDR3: CASRDRGGYTF